This T cell receptor (beta chain) was observed in a study of blood T cells in healthy people across ages. Across the whole study: Capture by template switching was about one barcoded beta molecule per two T cells.

Alongside a J-beta primer mix, a sample-barcoded 5' primer served in a second PCR lasting roughly 6 to 12 cycles. The authors tagged each cDNA molecule using a template-switch adaptor with 12 random nucleotides. TCRdb reprocessed the 5' RACE reads via MiXCR and lists one record per CDR3 protein. The table includes 550,000 to 750,000 distinct CDR3 sequences, roughly 20% detected once. Germline V gives CDR1 SQVTM, CDR2 ANQGSEA. The V gene lost 3 bases and the J gene lost 7 bases, with 18 bases spanning the gap. This CDR3 comprises 15 residues. Remarks on this clonotype: Its specificity is not known.

General study points: As age increased, TCR beta diversity per million T cells fell in a roughly linear fashion.

The sequence came from a man between 65 and 80 years old in good health. The genes are TRBV29-1 and TRBJ1-4; possibly TRBD1 for D (6 bases). Sequencing used blood. The CDR3 sequence: CSVESSGARGEKLFF. CDR3 coding DNA: TGCAGCGTTGAGAGTTCAGGGGCCAGGGGTGAAAAACTGTTTTTT.